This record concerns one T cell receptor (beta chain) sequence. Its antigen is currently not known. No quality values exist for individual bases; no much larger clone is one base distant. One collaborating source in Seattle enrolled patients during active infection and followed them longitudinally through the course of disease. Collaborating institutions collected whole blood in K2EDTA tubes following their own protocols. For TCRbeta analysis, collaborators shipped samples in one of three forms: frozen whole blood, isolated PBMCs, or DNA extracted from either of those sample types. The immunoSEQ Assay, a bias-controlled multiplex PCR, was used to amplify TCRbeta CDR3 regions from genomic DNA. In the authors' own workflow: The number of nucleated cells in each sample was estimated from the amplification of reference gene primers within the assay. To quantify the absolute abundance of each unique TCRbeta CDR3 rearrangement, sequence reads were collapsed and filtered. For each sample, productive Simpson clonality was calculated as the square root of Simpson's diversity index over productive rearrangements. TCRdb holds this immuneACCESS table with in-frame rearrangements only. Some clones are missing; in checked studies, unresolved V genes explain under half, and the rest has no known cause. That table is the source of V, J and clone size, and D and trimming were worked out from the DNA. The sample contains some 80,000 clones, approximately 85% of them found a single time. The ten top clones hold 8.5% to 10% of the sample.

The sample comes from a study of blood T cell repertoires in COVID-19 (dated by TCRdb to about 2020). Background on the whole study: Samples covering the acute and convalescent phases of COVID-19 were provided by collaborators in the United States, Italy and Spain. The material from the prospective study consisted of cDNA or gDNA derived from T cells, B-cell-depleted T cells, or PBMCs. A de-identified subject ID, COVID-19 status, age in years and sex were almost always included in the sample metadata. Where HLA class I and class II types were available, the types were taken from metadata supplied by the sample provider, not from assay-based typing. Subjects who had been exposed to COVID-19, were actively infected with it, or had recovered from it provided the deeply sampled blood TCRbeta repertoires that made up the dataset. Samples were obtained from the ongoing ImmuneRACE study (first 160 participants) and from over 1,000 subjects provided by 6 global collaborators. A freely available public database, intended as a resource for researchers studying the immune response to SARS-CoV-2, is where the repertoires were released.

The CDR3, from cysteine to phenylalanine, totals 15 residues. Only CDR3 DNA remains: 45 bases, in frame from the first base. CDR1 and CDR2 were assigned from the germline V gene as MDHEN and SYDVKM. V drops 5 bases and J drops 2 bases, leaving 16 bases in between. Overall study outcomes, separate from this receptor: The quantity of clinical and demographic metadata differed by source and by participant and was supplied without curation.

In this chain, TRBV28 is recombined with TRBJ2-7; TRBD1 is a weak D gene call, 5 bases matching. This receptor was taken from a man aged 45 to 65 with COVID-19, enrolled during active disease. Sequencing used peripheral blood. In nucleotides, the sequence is TGTGCCAGCAGTATTTCCGACAGATTCACCTACGAGCAGTACTTC. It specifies CASSISDRFTYEQYF.